Listed here are 11 T cell receptor beta chains from one sample, sequenced in a study of T cells in Graves' hyperthyroidism and ophthalmopathy. What was amplified from RNA transcripts were TCR beta CDR3 regions. The study used the HTBI primer set for a first-round RT-PCR of the TCR CDR3. TCRdb passed the multiplex PCR reads through MiXCR, listing each CDR3 protein once. The table has roughly 750,000 distinct CDR3 sequences, 15% to 20% seen once. The sequenced sample was blood. The receptors were sampled from a man aged 18-30 years with Graves' hyperthyroidism.

The sample holds many counts of this clonotype. CDR3 protein: CSVVGDPHSSSYEQYF. As DNA, the CDR3 is TGCAGCGTTGTAGGGGACCCCCACTCCAGCTCCTACGAGCAGTACTTC. The chain carries TRBV29-1 and TRBJ2-7; D possibly matches TRBD1 or TRBD2 (5 bases each). The germline V gene has CDR1 SQVTM and CDR2 ANQGSEA. This CDR3 has 16 amino acids. V was shortened by 4 bases and J by 0 bases, with 19 bases between the two germline ends.

This clonotype was picked up many times. The chain uses TRBV27 and TRBJ1-6, with no clear D. Trimming pared 1 base from V and 10 bases from J, leaving 5 bases between. This CDR3 is 12 amino acids long. CDR1 MNHEY and CDR2 SMNVEV come from the germline V gene (reference sequence). CDR3 sequence reads: CASSLFNSPLHF. In nucleotides, the CDR3 is TGTGCCAGCAGTTTATTTAACTCACCCCTCCACTTT.

This chain joins TRBV20-1 and TRBJ2-2, with D unresolved. Trimming pared 2 bases from V and 1 base from J, leaving 8 bases between. Looked up from germline, CDR1 is DFQATT and CDR2 is SNEGSKA (reference sequence). The CDR3 extends over 14 amino acids. DNA for the CDR3: TGCAGTGCTAGAAGGCCGGGGAACACCGGGGAGCTGTTTTTT. This translates into CSARRPGNTGELFF.

This clonotype has at least ten counts. The chain uses TRBV7-2 and TRBJ2-3; D unresolved. Germline CDR1 reads SGHTA; CDR2 reads FQGNSA. The V gene lost 8 bases and the J gene lost 1 base, with 13 bases spanning the gap. There are 14 residues in the CDR3. CDR3 region: CASRRASRTDTQYF. The CDR3 nucleotides are TGTGCCAGCCGGCGAGCGAGCCGCACAGATACGCAGTATTTT.

The V call is TRBV20-1, the J call TRBJ2-3; either TRBD1 or TRBD2 may supply D (5 bases each). CDR1 DFQATT and CDR2 SNEGSKA come from the germline V gene (reference sequence). The CDR3 covers 16 residues. The V gene lost 1 base and the J gene lost 2 bases, with 16 bases spanning the gap. CDR3 sequence: CSARALDGAYTDTQYF. The CDR3 DNA reads TGCAGTGCTAGAGCCCTGGACGGGGCCTACACAGATACGCAGTATTTT.

The genes are TRBV10-3 and TRBJ2-5; 8 bases fit TRBD1. Trimming at V came to 2 bases and at J to 5 bases, leaving 4 bases not matched to a gene. The CDR3 consists of 14 residues. CDR1 ENHRY and CDR2 SYGVKD come from the germline V gene. CDR3 sequence (DNA): TGTGCCATCAGTGAGCCTTACAGGGGGGAGACCCAGTACTTC. Its protein is CAISEPYRGETQYF.

This clonotype showed up just a few times. CDR3 protein: CSAGAGTVFGETQYF. CDR3 nucleotides: TGCAGTGCCGGAGCAGGGACGGTTTTCGGAGAGACCCAGTACTTC. The rearrangement links TRBV20-1 to TRBJ2-5; D tentatively reads TRBD1 or TRBD2 (5 bases each). This CDR3 spans 15 amino acids. In germline, CDR1 is DFQATT, CDR2 SNEGSKA (reference sequence). V gave up 6 bases and J gave up 4 bases, with 21 bases separating them.

This clonotype was found many times. The V and J genes are TRBV12-3 or TRBV12-4 and TRBJ1-3; D possibly corresponds to TRBD1 (6 bases). The CDR3 runs 13 residues. V was clipped by 6 bases and J by 6 bases, with 12 bases between them. For the CDR3, the DNA is TGTGCCAGCAGGGCGCAGGGGCAAAACACCATATATTTT. Translating it yields CASRAQGQNTIYF.

A note on this clonotype: With a much larger clone just one base away, this may be a read error. The rearrangement joins TRBV28 to TRBJ1-2, with D tentatively TRBD1 (6 bases). This CDR3 is 14 amino acids long. CDR1 is MDHEN and CDR2 is SYDVKM in the germline V gene. The chain's CDR3 is CVSSLMGASHGYTF. The CDR3 bases are TGTGTCAGCAGTTTAATGGGGGCGAGCCATGGCTACACCTTC.

In its sample, this clonotype was seen many times. This sequence joins TRBV11-2 and TRBJ2-6; no clear D gene. Looked up from germline, CDR1 is SGHAT and CDR2 is FQNNGV. This CDR3 has 14 amino acids. Trimming took 4 bases from V and 0 from J, leaving 4 bases between them. Here the CDR3 reads CASSSISGANVLTF. Written as DNA, the CDR3 is TGTGCCAGCAGCTCAATCTCTGGGGCCAACGTCCTGACTTTC.

The gene calls are TRBV20-1 and TRBJ1-1; 8 bases are a match to TRBD1. V was clipped by 3 bases and J by 2 bases; unmatched bases: 8. CDR1 is DFQATT, CDR2 SNEGSKA, per germline (reference sequence). This CDR3 comprises 15 residues. CDR3 amino acids: CSARVQGEGNTEAFF. The CDR3 DNA follows: TGCAGTGCTAGGGTACAGGGGGAGGGAAACACTGAAGCTTTCTTT.